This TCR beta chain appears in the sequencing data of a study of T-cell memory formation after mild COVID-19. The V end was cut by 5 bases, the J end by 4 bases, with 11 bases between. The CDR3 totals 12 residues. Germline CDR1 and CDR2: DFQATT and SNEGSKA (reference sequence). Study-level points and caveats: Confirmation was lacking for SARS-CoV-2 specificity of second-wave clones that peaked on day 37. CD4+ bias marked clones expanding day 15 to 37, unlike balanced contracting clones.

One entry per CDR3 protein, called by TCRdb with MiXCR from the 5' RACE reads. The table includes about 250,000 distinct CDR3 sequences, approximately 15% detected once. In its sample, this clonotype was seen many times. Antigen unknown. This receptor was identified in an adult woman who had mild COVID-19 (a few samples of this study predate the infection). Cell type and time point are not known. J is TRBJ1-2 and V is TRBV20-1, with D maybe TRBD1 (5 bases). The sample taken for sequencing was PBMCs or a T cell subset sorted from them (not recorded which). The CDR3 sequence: CSAGGGFYGYTF. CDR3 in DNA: TGCAGTGCTGGCGGGGGGTTCTATGGCTACACCTTC.